The 8 T cell receptor beta chains presented below share a single source sample, sequenced in a study of blood T cell repertoires in COVID-19. Method: immunoSEQ multiplex PCR; TCRdb's copy keeps in-frame clones and lacks some. Of about 30,000 clones in the sample, more than 65% were seen once. Specimen: peripheral blood. Source of these receptors: a man between 70 and 80 years old with COVID-19, enrolled during active disease.

This chain joins TRBV5-1 and TRBJ1-6, with 8 bases aligning to TRBD1. V shed 0 bases, J shed 9 bases, and the junction held 2 bases outside the gene matches. The CDR3 is made up of 14 amino acids. Germline lookup yields CDR1 SGHRS and CDR2 YFSETQ. CDR3 sequence: CASSLGQGSSPLHF. In nucleotides, the CDR3 is TGCGCCAGCAGCTTGGGACAGGGGAGTTCACCCCTCCACTTT. The full variable domain, in which reference TRBV5-1 and TRBJ1-6 provide the parts outside the CDR3, is KAGVTQTPRYLIKTRGQQVTLSCSPISGHRSVSWYQQTPGQGLQFLFEYFSETQRNKGNFPGRFSGRQFSNSRSEMNVSTLELGDSALYLCASSLGQGSSPLHFGNGTRLTVT.

The chain joins TRBV7-2 to TRBJ1-3; D may be TRBD1 (6 bases). The germline CDR1 and CDR2 sequences are SGHTA and FQGNSA. Trimming left V 5 bases short and J 1 base short, with 18 bases between. This CDR3 contains 17 residues. The CDR3 DNA reads as TGTGCCAGCAGCCGCACAGGGCGGGTAGGATCTGGAAACACCATATATTTT. This translates into CASSRTGRVGSGNTIYF.

In its sample, this clone ranks as medium-sized. The V and J genes are TRBV2 and TRBJ1-3, with D maybe TRBD1 (6 bases). V dropped 10 bases and J dropped 4 bases, with 26 bases sitting between them. The CDR3 is 17 amino acids. Germline values: CDR1 SNHLY, CDR2 FYNNEI. This chain's CDR3 is CATRTGIVSPRGNTIYF. The CDR3 DNA reads TGTGCCACCCGCACAGGGATTGTCTCTCCGCGAGGAAACACCATATATTTT. The full variable domain, completed using reference TRBV2 and TRBJ1-3, is EPEVTQTPSHQVTQMGQEVILRCVPISNHLYFYWYRQILGQKVEFLVSFYNNEISEKSEIFDDQFSVERPDGSNFTLKIRSTKLEDSAMYFCATRTGIVSPRGNTIYFGEGSWLTVV.

The chain joins TRBV2 to TRBJ2-7, with D unclear. The germline V gene has CDR1 SNHLY and CDR2 FYNNEI. The CDR3 covers 12 residues. The V and J ends lost 1 base and 4 bases respectively, with 5 bases between them. This CDR3 reads CASSEGPYEQYF. CDR3 in DNA: TGTGCCAGCAGTGAAGGGCCTTACGAGCAGTACTTC.

The V call is TRBV7-9, the J call TRBJ1-3; weak D call: TRBD1 (6 bases). This CDR3 has 15 residues. Between the trimmed V and J ends, which lost 1 base and 3 bases, there was a span of 10 bases. Per the germline V gene, CDR1 is SEHNR and CDR2 is FQNEAQ (reference sequence). CDR3 sequence: CASSLEGGIGNTIYF. CDR3 sequence (DNA): TGTGCCAGCAGCTTAGAGGGGGGGATTGGAAACACCATATATTTT.

The chain links TRBV28 to TRBJ1-4; D is possibly TRBD1 (5 bases). V lost 6 bases, J lost 6 bases, and 11 bases lay in between. The CDR3 length is 13 residues. The germline V gene has CDR1 MDHEN and CDR2 SYDVKM. CDR3 sequence reads: CASRVGVDEKLFF. DNA of the CDR3: TGTGCCAGCAGAGTAGGGGTGGATGAAAAACTGTTTTTT. Complete variable domain (other parts from reference TRBV28 and TRBJ1-4): DVKVTQSSRYLVKRTGEKVFLECVQDMDHENMFWYRQDPGLGLRLIYFSYDVKMKEKGDIPEGYSVSREKKERFSLILESASTNQTSMYLCASRVGVDEKLFFGSGTQLSVL.

The genes are TRBV9 and TRBJ2-5, with D maybe TRBD1 (6 bases). The germline gives CDR1 SGDLS, CDR2 YYNGEE. V was clipped by 3 bases and J by 5 bases, with 14 bases between them. This CDR3 contains 14 residues. The CDR3 loop reads CASSGATRGETQYF. The CDR3 bases are TGTGCCAGCAGCGGAGCGACAAGGGGGGAGACCCAGTACTTC.

This clone was recorded only once. The rearrangement links TRBV3-1 (or the pseudogene TRBV3-2) to TRBJ1-2; D is unresolved. V was pared by 0 bases and J by 8 bases, with 13 bases between. CDR1 is LGHDT and CDR2 is YNNKEL in the germline V gene (reference sequence). The CDR3 sequence is 14 residues long. As DNA, the CDR3 is TGTGCCAGCAGCCAAGATAGGAGGCCGTGGGGCTACACCTTC. Protein: CASSQDRRPWGYTF.